This T cell receptor (beta chain) was captured in a study of OX40 agonist ivuxolimab in advanced cancers. Baseline, cycle 4 day 1, and cycle 7 day 1 were the blood sampling points. This CDR3 spans 16 amino acids. The junction had 9 bases not matched to a gene; V was cut back by 4 bases and J by 1 base. Per germline, CDR1 ENHRY and CDR2 SYGVKD. Assay: immunoSEQ multiplex PCR; the TCRdb copy retains only in-frame clones and omits some. This sample carries roughly 69,000 clones, roughly 90% of them seen once, and the ten largest clones take more than 0.85%. A single count supports this clone. The target antigen is unknown. General study points: CD4+ T cells averaged fewer expanded clones than CD8+ T cells.

The material sequenced was CD4+ or CD8+ T cells sorted from blood, taken in a trial of the OX40 agonist ivuxolimab. The sequence was obtained from an adult with an advanced solid tumor such as melanoma, head and neck, liver or kidney cancer. The V and J genes are TRBV10-3 and TRBJ2-5, with 7 nucleotides matching TRBD1. The CDR3: CAISGGFTGVQETQYF. Here the CDR3 DNA reads TGTGCCATCAGTGGGGGATTTACAGGGGTCCAAGAGACCCAGTACTTC.